The next 12 T cell receptor beta chains were all read from a single sample in a study of T cell responses to AZD1222 COVID-19 vaccine. TCRdb's table, derived via immunoSEQ multiplex PCR, lists solely in-frame clones and lacks some. The sample holds 120,000 or so clones, around 84% seen once. The specimen comprised peripheral blood, sampled 28 days after the second AZD1222 dose. These receptors came from an adult who received the AZD1222 COVID-19 vaccine.

The chain is built from TRBV10-2 and TRBJ2-7, with D possibly called TRBD1 or TRBD2 (5 bases each). V was shortened by 4 bases and J by 2 bases, with 18 bases between the two germline ends. Germline CDR1 WSHSY, CDR2 SAAADI. There are 16 residues in the CDR3. This chain's CDR3 is CASSAGLGQLAYEQYF. The CDR3 DNA reads TGCGCCAGCAGTGCGGGATTGGGGCAGTTAGCCTACGAGCAGTACTTC.

The chain has TRBV10-3 and TRBJ2-7; 9 bases agree with TRBD2. The germline V gene encodes CDR1 ENHRY and CDR2 SYGVKD. V dropped 0 bases and J dropped 0; count of bases not matched to a gene: 9. The CDR3 spans 18 residues. CDR3 loop: CAISESTSSGGHSYEQYF. CDR3 bases: TGTGCCATCAGTGAGTCCACATCGAGCGGGGGGCACTCCTACGAGCAGTACTTC.

The V and J genes are TRBV7-9 and TRBJ1-1; perhaps TRBD1 as D (6 bases). Germline CDR1 SEHNR, CDR2 FQNEAQ (reference sequence). Between the trimmed V and J ends, which lost 5 bases and 6 bases, there was a span of 10 bases. The CDR3 is 12 residues long. The CDR3 DNA reads TGTGCCAGCAGCATAGGACAGCCTGAAGCTTTCTTT. Translating gives CASSIGQPEAFF. The full variable domain, rest sourced from reference TRBV7-9 and TRBJ1-1, is DTGVSQNPRHKITKRGQNVTFRCDPISEHNRLYWYRQTLGQGPEFLTYFQNEAQLEKSRLLSDRFSAERPKGSFSTLEIQRTEQGDSAMYLCASSIGQPEAFFGQGTRLTVV.

The CDR3 region has the DNA TGTGCCACCAAAGGAGGCAGCGGGGGACCCTCTAGCACAGATACGCAGTATTTT. This codes for CATKGGSGGPSSTDTQYF. The chain employs TRBV15 and TRBJ2-3; 8 bases match TRBD2. V was clipped by 7 bases and J by 0 bases; unmatched bases: 15. Germline V gene data show CDR1 as LNHNV and CDR2 as YYDKDF (reference sequence). The CDR3 totals 18 residues.

The rearrangement uses TRBV11-3 and TRBJ2-2; D unclear. The CDR3 totals 14 residues. V was clipped by 2 bases and J by 1 base, with 5 bases between them. The germline gives CDR1 SGHNT, CDR2 YENEEA. This chain's CDR3 is CASSLRVNTGELFF. CDR3 nucleotide sequence: TGTGCCAGCAGCTTACGGGTGAACACCGGGGAGCTGTTTTTT. The variable domain in full, with the rest retrieved from reference TRBV11-3 and TRBJ2-2, is EAGVVQSPRYKIIEKKQPVAFWCNPISGHNTLYWYLQNLGQGPELLIRYENEEAVDDSQLPKDRFSAERLKGVDSTLKIQPAELGDSAVYLCASSLRVNTGELFFGEGSRLTVL.

V usage is TRBV7-3 and J usage is TRBJ2-3; 11 bases agree with TRBD2. This CDR3 contains 13 residues. Germline CDR1 reads SGHTA; CDR2 reads FQGTGA. After removal of 6 bases from V and 7 bases from J, the junction contained 3 bases not matched to a gene. The chain's CDR3 is CASSSGGAYTQYF. DNA for the CDR3: TGTGCCAGCAGTAGCGGGGGGGCGTATACGCAGTATTTT.

The chain recombines TRBV6-1 with TRBJ2-7; tentatively, D is TRBD1 or TRBD2 (6 bases each). Trimming removed 2 bases at V and 4 bases at J, with 15 bases between. Germline V gives CDR1 MNHNS, CDR2 SASEGT. The CDR3 is 15 amino acids. CDR3 in DNA: TGTGCCAGCAGTGAATTTCCGGGGGCGATATACGAGCAGTACTTC. As protein: CASSEFPGAIYEQYF.

The J gene is TRBJ2-3, the V gene TRBV7-9; D might be TRBD1 or TRBD2, each matching 5 bases. The V gene lost 5 bases and the J gene lost 2 bases, with 14 bases spanning the gap. The CDR3 is made up of 15 amino acids. Germline CDR1 and CDR2: SEHNR and FQNEAQ (reference sequence). DNA of the CDR3: TGTGCCAGCAGCCGTCCGGGGCAATCCACAGATACGCAGTATTTT. Protein: CASSRPGQSTDTQYF.

The chain recombines TRBV3-1 (or the pseudogene TRBV3-2) with TRBJ2-7; TRBD1 matches at 8 bases. After removal of 1 base from V and 7 bases from J, the junction contained 9 bases not matched to a gene. CDR1 and CDR2 from the germline V gene are LGHDT and YNNKEL (reference sequence). The CDR3 consists of 15 residues. The CDR3 nucleotides are TGTGCCAGCAGCCAAGGGGTGGGACAGGAGCATGAGCAGTACTTC. This codes for CASSQGVGQEHEQYF.

The V and J genes are TRBV9 and TRBJ2-1; no definite D call. The V end lost 0 bases, the J end lost 0 bases, and 10 bases lay between the germline ends. This CDR3 contains 16 residues. CDR1 is SGDLS, CDR2 YYNGEE, per germline. The CDR3 DNA follows: TGTGCCAGCAGCGTAGAGGGCTACAGCTCCTACAATGAGCAGTTCTTC. It codes for CASSVEGYSSYNEQFF.

Comment on this clone: Other DNA sequences within the sample encode an identical CDR3. The J gene is TRBJ2-3, the V gene TRBV3-1 (or the pseudogene TRBV3-2); 13 nucleotides match TRBD2. Germline V gives CDR1 LGHDT, CDR2 YNNKEL (reference sequence). V dropped 3 bases and J dropped 0; count of bases not matched to a gene: 0. CDR3 length: 16 residues. CDR3 region: CASSQGLAGSTDTQYF. DNA for the CDR3: TGTGCCAGCAGCCAGGGACTAGCGGGGAGCACAGATACGCAGTATTTT.

This clone appeared a single time. CDR3 nucleotide sequence: TGTGCCAGCAGTCCCAGGGGACAGGGGATTCCCAATGAGCAGTTCTTC. As protein: CASSPRGQGIPNEQFF. This chain uses TRBV6-2 or TRBV6-3 with TRBJ2-1; 10 bases are a match to TRBD1. Germline CDR1 MNHEY, CDR2 SVGEGT. The junction had 10 bases not matched to a gene; V was cut back by 5 bases and J by 6 bases. The CDR3 is 16 amino acids.